This T cell receptor (beta chain) is drawn from a study of T-cell reconstitution after alpha-beta-depleted transplantation in children. General study findings and limits: When one year had passed after transplant, most T-cell counts and diversity came from newly produced T cells. Two months or so post-transplant, alpha-beta T cells reportedly derived from several hundred expanded graft clones. High day-60 TCRbeta diversity in some patients came from surviving recipient T cells and thymic progenitors.

This clonotype has a handful of counts. The antigen is undetermined. The authors prepared the TCRbeta library with unique molecular identifiers. TCRdb passed the PCR reads through MiXCR, listing each CDR3 protein once. The table lists 490,000 or so distinct CDR3 sequences, over 9.5% of them singletons. The CDR3 sequence is 14 residues long. CDR1 is SGHNT and CDR2 is YYREEE in the germline V gene (reference sequence). V shed 4 bases and J 4 bases; nucleotides not matched to a gene: 8. The rearrangement uses TRBV5-4 and TRBJ2-7, with 7 bases matching TRBD1. The material sequenced was PBMCs, taken before TCRalphabeta/CD19-depleted stem cell transplant. This clonotype originated in a child aged 2 to 15 with inherited bone marrow failure, due to receive a stem cell transplant. CDR3 DNA: TGTGCCAGCAGCCCGAGAGGGGGCCAGTACGAGCAGTACTTC. As protein: CASSPRGGQYEQYF.